Listed here are 11 T cell receptor beta chains from one sample, sequenced in a study of blood T cell repertoires in COVID-19. Repertoires were generated with immunoSEQ multiplex PCR, while TCRdb's copy carries only in-frame clones and drops some. The table shows 390,000 or so clones, with 80% to 90% occurring only once. What was sequenced was PBMCs or T cells enriched from blood (not recorded which). Source of these receptors: a man younger than 35 who had recovered from COVID-19.

This chain joins TRBV5-1 and TRBJ1-4, with unresolved D. In germline, CDR1 is SGHRS, CDR2 YFSETQ. This CDR3 has 12 residues. The ends were cut back, 5 bases at V and 3 bases at J, with 5 bases in the middle. This CDR3 is CASRRANEKLFF. The CDR3 DNA follows: TGCGCCAGCAGGAGGGCTAATGAAAAACTGTTTTTT.

This clone was recorded only once. This chain joins TRBV5-1 and TRBJ2-7; TRBD2 matches at 12 bases. Germline assignment: CDR1 SGHRS and CDR2 YFSETQ. The CDR3 spans 16 residues. J gave up 6 bases and V 3 bases, and 10 bases lay outside the gene matches. The CDR3 nucleotides are TGCGCCAGCAGCTCCGGGACTAGCGGGCCCCTTGGCGAGCAGTACTTC. It encodes CASSSGTSGPLGEQYF.

The chain links TRBV12-5 to TRBJ2-7; TRBD1 is a possible D gene (5 bases). The CDR3 is 16 amino acids. Germline CDR1 reads LGHNT; CDR2 reads FRNRAP. Trimming left V 1 base short and J 3 bases short, with 16 bases between. CDR3 in DNA: TGTGCTAGTGGTTTGGATGACAGCACCTACTACTACGAGCAGTACTTC. It encodes CASGLDDSTYYYEQYF.

In DNA form, the CDR3 reads TGTGCCAGCAGCCTGCAGGGGTTGGGTACGCAGTATTTT. Encoded protein: CASSLQGLGTQYF. J is TRBJ2-3 and V is TRBV7-9; TRBD1 might be the D (6 bases). This CDR3 region has 13 residues. The germline V gene encodes CDR1 SEHNR and CDR2 FQNEAQ (reference sequence). Trimming cost V 5 bases and J 8 bases, with 14 bases left between them.

The chain is built from TRBV12-3 or TRBV12-4 and TRBJ1-2, with 9 bases matching TRBD1. This CDR3 has 13 residues. The V segment lost 2 bases and the J segment 7 bases; nucleotides outside the gene matches: 2. The CDR3 nucleotides are TGTGCCAGCAGTTTAAAGGACAGGGGTGGCTACACCTTC. Its protein is CASSLKDRGGYTF.

This rearrangement joins TRBV5-4 to TRBJ2-7; a possible D gene is TRBD1 (5 bases). V gave up 0 bases and J gave up 0 bases, with 10 bases separating them. Germline-derived CDR1 and CDR2 are SGHNT and YYREEE (reference sequence). The CDR3 is 15 residues long. CDR3 in amino acids: CASSLAGRSSYEQYF. The CDR3 DNA reads TGTGCCAGCAGCTTGGCAGGGCGCAGCTCCTACGAGCAGTACTTC.

This chain uses TRBV2 with TRBJ1-4; TRBD1 might be the D (6 bases). Deletions cut 6 bases from V and 10 bases from J, with 15 bases between. The germline CDR1 and CDR2 sequences are SNHLY and FYNNEI. This CDR3 is built from 13 residues. The CDR3 coding sequence is TGTGCCAGCAGCGTTTCAGGGGTCGGAAAACTGTTTTTT. It specifies CASSVSGVGKLFF.

The V call is TRBV7-6, the J call TRBJ2-7; the match to TRBD2 covers 7 bases. CDR3 length equals 13 residues. CDR1 is SGHVS and CDR2 is FNYEAQ in the germline V gene. V shed 6 bases and J 5 bases; nucleotides not matched to a gene: 7. The CDR3 region is CASSLTLADEQYF. Written as DNA, the CDR3 is TGTGCCAGCAGTCTAACGCTAGCGGACGAGCAGTACTTC.

The sample holds a few counts of this clone. V and J are TRBV7-9 and TRBJ2-2; D is possibly TRBD1 (6 bases). The CDR3 has 13 residues. Trimming removed 4 bases from V and 7 bases from J, with 10 bases in between. CDR1 and CDR2 (germline): SEHNR, FQNEAQ (reference sequence). CDR3 DNA sequence: TGTGCCAGCAGCTCCGTCAGGGGCGGGGAGCTGTTTTTT. This translates into CASSSVRGGELFF.

The V call is TRBV19, the J call TRBJ1-1; D remains ambiguous. Germline CDR1 reads LNHDA; CDR2 reads SQIVND (reference sequence). V was clipped by 1 base and J by 5 bases, with 11 bases between them. This CDR3 comprises 14 residues. CDR3 region: CASSIGGISTEAFF. In DNA, the CDR3 is TGTGCCAGTAGTATAGGAGGGATTTCAACTGAAGCTTTCTTT.

This clone was picked up one time. The V gene is TRBV5-1, the J gene TRBJ1-2, with 8 nucleotides matching TRBD1. V shed 4 bases, J shed 3 bases, and the junction held 8 bases outside the gene matches. Germline loops: CDR1 SGHRS, CDR2 YFSETQ. The CDR3 has 15 amino acids. The CDR3: CASSRQDRGDYGYTF. Here the CDR3 DNA reads TGCGCCAGCAGCCGACAAGACAGGGGAGACTATGGCTACACCTTC. Supplemented by reference TRBV5-1 and TRBJ1-2, the full variable domain reads KAGVTQTPRYLIKTRGQQVTLSCSPISGHRSVSWYQQTPGQGLQFLFEYFSETQRNKGNFPGRFSGRQFSNSRSEMNVSTLELGDSALYLCASSRQDRGDYGYTFGSGTRLTVV.